One sample yielded the 9 T cell receptor beta chains listed below, sequenced in a study of T-cell reconstitution after alpha-beta-depleted transplantation in children. Unique molecular identifiers were used in preparing the TCRbeta library. TCRdb ran MiXCR on the PCR reads and lists one entry per CDR3 protein. Of roughly 200,000 distinct CDR3 sequences in the sample, around 9.2% are singletons; the top ten hold 35%. The starting material was PBMCs, mostly from graft donor cells, obtained 360 days after TCRalphabeta/CD19-depleted stem cell transplant. These receptors were obtained from a male patient aged 2-15 years who had a stem cell transplant for acute myeloid leukemia, so the T cells may come from the graft donor.

This clonotype was seen many times. V gene TRBV6-1 combines with J gene TRBJ2-3, with D perhaps matching TRBD1 (6 bases). Germline V gene data show CDR1 as MNHNS and CDR2 as SASEGT. V lost 6 bases, J lost 3 bases, and 10 bases lay in between. The CDR3 extends over 13 amino acids. CDR3 DNA sequence: TGTGCCAGCAGGGGGGCCGGTACAGATACGCAGTATTTT. The encoded protein is CASRGAGTDTQYF.

The chain couples TRBV7-9 to TRBJ2-2; D unclear. This CDR3 has 14 amino acids. CDR1 SEHNR and CDR2 FQNEAQ come from the germline V gene (reference sequence). The V and J ends lost 4 bases and 7 bases respectively, with 13 bases between them. CDR3 amino acids: CASSSPLGDGELFF. The CDR3 DNA is TGTGCCAGCAGCTCCCCCCTTGGTGACGGGGAGCTGTTTTTT.

This clonotype was counted at least ten times. The chain uses TRBV28 and TRBJ1-2, with D tentatively TRBD1 (5 bases). The CDR3 spans 16 residues. The germline gives CDR1 MDHEN, CDR2 SYDVKM. V was pared by 2 bases and J by 1 base, with 14 bases between. CDR3 in amino acids: CASSLGGAGLNYGYTF. CDR3 sequence (DNA): TGTGCCAGCAGTTTAGGTGGGGCAGGTCTTAACTATGGCTACACCTTC.

This clonotype showed up many times. The chain links TRBV20-1 to TRBJ1-3; no clear D. The CDR3 is made up of 14 amino acids. The germline V gene has CDR1 DFQATT and CDR2 SNEGSKA (reference sequence). The V and J ends lost 5 bases and 0 bases respectively, with 11 bases between them. DNA of the CDR3: TGCAGTGCTCCAGCGGGTGGCTCTGGAAACACCATATATTTT. Encoded protein: CSAPAGGSGNTIYF.

This clonotype was seen ten or more times. V usage is TRBV29-1 and J usage is TRBJ2-7; tentatively, D is TRBD1 (6 bases). CDR1 and CDR2 from the germline V gene are SQVTM and ANQGSEA. With 4 bases removed from V and 4 bases from J, the gap between germline ends came to 11 bases. The CDR3 is 12 residues long. In DNA, the CDR3 is TGCAGCGTTGTGTTACAGGGATACGAGCAGTACTTC. As protein: CSVVLQGYEQYF.

The chain carries TRBV7-6 and TRBJ2-5, with D uncertain. The length of the CDR3 is 15 residues. Germline V gene data show CDR1 as SGHVS and CDR2 as FNYEAQ. The V end was cut by 1 base, the J end by 4 bases, with 13 bases between. CDR3 sequence: CASSLGWVERETQYF. CDR3 nucleotides: TGTGCCAGCAGCTTAGGCTGGGTGGAGAGAGAGACCCAGTACTTC.

This chain links TRBV18 with TRBJ1-1, with unresolved D. Germline lookup yields CDR1 KGHSH and CDR2 LQKENI. The V gene lost 3 bases and the J gene lost 1 base, with 9 bases spanning the gap. This CDR3 has 14 amino acids. The CDR3 bases are TGTGCCAGCTCACCGACCAGTTCGAACACTGAAGCTTTCTTT. It encodes CASSPTSSNTEAFF.

The rearrangement joins TRBV9 to TRBJ1-2; possibly TRBD1 for D (6 bases). CDR1 SGDLS and CDR2 YYNGEE come from the germline V gene. The CDR3 extends over 15 amino acids. Trimming took 0 bases from V and 0 from J, leaving 9 bases between them. The CDR3 is CASSVGGPANYGYTF. The CDR3 nucleotides read TGTGCCAGCAGCGTAGGGGGGCCCGCTAACTATGGCTACACCTTC.

V gene TRBV20-1 combines with J gene TRBJ2-3, with no clear D. The germline gives CDR1 DFQATT, CDR2 SNEGSKA (reference sequence). V lost 3 bases and J 10 bases, leaving 17 bases between the germline ends. This CDR3 has 13 amino acids. The CDR3 sequence: CSARAGLGEAQYF. The CDR3 bases are TGCAGTGCTAGGGCCGGATTGGGCGAGGCGCAGTATTTT.